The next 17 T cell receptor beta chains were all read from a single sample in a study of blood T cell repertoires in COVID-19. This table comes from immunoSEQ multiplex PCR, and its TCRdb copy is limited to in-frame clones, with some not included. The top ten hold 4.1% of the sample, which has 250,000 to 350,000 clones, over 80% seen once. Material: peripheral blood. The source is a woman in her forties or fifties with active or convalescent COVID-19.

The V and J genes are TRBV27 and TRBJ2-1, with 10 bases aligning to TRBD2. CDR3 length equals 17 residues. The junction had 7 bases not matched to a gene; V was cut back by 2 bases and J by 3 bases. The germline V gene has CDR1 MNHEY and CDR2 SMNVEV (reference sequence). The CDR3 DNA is TGTGCCAGCAGTTTAGTAGTCGGGACTAGCGTCTACAATGAGCAGTTCTTC. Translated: CASSLVVGTSVYNEQFF.

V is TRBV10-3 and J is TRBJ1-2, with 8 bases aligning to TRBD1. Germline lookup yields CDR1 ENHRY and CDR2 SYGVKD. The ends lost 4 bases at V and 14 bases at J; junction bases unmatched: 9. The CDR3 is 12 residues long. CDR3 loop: CAISGTGQERTF. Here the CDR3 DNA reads TGTGCCATCAGTGGGACAGGGCAGGAGAGAACCTTC.

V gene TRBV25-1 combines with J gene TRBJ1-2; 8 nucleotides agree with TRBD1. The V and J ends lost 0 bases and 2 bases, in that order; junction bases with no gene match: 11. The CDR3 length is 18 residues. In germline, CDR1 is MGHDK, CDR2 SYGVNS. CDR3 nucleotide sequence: TGTGCCAGCAGTGAATATGAGGCAGGGGGCGCGTTCAACTATGGCTACACCTTC. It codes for CASSEYEAGGAFNYGYTF.

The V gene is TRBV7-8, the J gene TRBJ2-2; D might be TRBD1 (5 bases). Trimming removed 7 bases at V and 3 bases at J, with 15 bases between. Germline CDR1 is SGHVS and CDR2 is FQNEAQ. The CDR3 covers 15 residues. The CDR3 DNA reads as TGTGCCAGCACCTCAACCCTCAGGGACACCGGGGAGCTGTTTTTT. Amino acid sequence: CASTSTLRDTGELFF.

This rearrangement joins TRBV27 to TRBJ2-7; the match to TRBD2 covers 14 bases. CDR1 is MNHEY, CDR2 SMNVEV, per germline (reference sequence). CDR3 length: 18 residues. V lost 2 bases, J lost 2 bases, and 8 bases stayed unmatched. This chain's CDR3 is CASSLGTSGRPRPYEQYF. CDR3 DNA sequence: TGTGCCAGCAGTTTAGGGACTAGCGGGAGACCTCGCCCCTACGAGCAGTACTTC.

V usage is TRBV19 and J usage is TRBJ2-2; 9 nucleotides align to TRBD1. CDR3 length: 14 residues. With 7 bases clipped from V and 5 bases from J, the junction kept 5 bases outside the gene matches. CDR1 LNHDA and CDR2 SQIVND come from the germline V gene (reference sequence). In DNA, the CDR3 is TGTGCCAGTACGGACAGGGGATGGACCGGGGAGCTGTTTTTT. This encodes CASTDRGWTGELFF.

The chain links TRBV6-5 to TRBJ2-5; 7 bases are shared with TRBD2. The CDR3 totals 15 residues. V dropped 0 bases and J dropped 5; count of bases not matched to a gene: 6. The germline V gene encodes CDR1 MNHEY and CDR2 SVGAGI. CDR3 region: CASSYSGGRRETQYF. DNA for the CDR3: TGTGCCAGCAGTTACTCGGGAGGGCGTCGGGAGACCCAGTACTTC.

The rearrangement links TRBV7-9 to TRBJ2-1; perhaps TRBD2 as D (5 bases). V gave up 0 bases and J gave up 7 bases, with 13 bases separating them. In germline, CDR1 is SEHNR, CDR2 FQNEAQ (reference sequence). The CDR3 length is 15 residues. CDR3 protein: CASSLALGEGNEQFF. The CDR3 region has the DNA TGTGCCAGCAGCTTAGCACTTGGAGAGGGAAATGAGCAGTTCTTC.

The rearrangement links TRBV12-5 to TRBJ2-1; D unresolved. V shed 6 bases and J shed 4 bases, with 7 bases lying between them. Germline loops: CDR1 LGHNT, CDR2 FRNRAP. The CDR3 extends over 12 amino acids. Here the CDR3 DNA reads TGTGCTAGTGGCCTGAGGTACAATGAGCAGTTCTTC. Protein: CASGLRYNEQFF. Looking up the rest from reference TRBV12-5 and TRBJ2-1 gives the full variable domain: DARVTQTPRHKVTEMGQEVTMRCQPILGHNTVFWYRQTMMQGLELLAYFRNRAPLDDSGMPKDRFSAEMPDATLATLKIQPSEPRDSAVYFCASGLRYNEQFFGPGTRLTVL.

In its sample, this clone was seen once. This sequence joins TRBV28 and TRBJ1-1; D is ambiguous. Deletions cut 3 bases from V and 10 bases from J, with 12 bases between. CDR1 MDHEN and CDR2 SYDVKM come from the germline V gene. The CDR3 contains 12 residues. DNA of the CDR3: TGTGCCAGCAGTTTCGAAAGGCGAGGAGCTTTCTTT. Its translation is CASSFERRGAFF.

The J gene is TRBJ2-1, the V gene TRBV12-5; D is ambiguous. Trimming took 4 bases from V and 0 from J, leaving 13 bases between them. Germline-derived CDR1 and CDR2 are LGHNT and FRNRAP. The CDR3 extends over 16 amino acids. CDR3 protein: CASGSTRRSSYNEQFF. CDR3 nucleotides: TGTGCTAGTGGTTCAACTCGGAGAAGCTCCTACAATGAGCAGTTCTTC.

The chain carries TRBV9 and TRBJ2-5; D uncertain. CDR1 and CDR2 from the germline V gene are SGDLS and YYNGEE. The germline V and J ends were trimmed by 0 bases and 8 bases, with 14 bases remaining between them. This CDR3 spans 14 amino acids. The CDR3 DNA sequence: TGTGCCAGCAGCGTAGACTCCCGCCGTGAAACCCAGTACTTC. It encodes CASSVDSRRETQYF.

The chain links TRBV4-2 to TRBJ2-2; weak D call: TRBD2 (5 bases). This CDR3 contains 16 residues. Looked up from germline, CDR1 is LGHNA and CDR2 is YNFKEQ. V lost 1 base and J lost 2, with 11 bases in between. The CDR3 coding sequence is TGTGCCAGCAGCCAAGGAGCACGGGATAACACCGGGGAGCTGTTTTTT. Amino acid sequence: CASSQGARDNTGELFF.

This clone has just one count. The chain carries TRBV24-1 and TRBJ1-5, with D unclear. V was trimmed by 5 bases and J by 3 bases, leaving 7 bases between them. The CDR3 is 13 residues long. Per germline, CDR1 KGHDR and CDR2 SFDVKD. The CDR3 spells CATSGGSNQPQHF. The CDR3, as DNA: TGTGCCACCAGTGGAGGTTCCAATCAGCCCCAGCATTTT.

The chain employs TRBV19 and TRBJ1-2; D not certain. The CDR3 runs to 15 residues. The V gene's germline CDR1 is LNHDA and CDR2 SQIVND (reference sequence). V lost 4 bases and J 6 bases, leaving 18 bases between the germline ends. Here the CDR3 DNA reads TGTGCCAGTAGTAATCTAGCCGGCAGTTTAAATGGCTACACCTTC. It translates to CASSNLAGSLNGYTF. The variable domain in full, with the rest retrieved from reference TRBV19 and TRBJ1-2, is DGGITQSPKYLFRKEGQNVTLSCEQNLNHDAMYWYRQDPGQGLRLIYYSQIVNDFQKGDIAEGYSVSREKKESFPLTVTSAQKNPTAFYLCASSNLAGSLNGYTFGSGTRLTVV.

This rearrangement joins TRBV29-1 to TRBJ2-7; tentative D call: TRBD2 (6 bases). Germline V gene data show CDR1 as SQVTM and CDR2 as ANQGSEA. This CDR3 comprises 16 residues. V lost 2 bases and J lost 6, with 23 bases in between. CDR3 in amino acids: CSVEMLDGGIGSEQYF. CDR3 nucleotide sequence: TGCAGCGTTGAAATGTTAGACGGCGGGATCGGCTCCGAGCAGTACTTC.

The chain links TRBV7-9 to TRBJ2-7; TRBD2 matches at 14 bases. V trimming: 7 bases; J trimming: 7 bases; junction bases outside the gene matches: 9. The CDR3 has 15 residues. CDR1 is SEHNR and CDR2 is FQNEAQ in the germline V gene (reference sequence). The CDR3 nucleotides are TGTGCCAGCACCCGTACGGGACTAGCGGGAGAAGAGCAGTACTTC. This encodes CASTRTGLAGEEQYF.